A selection of T cell receptor beta chains follows, all from one sample in a study of T-cell memory formation after mild COVID-19. TCRdb ran MiXCR on the 5' RACE reads and lists one entry per CDR3 protein. The sample contains over 500,000 distinct CDR3 sequences, roughly 17% of which appear only once. Sequenced input: PBMCs or a T cell subset sorted from them (not recorded which). The source of these receptors is an adult woman who had mild COVID-19 (a few samples of this study predate the infection). Cell type and time point are not known. Both conserved end residues are part of each CDR3. D genes are given only for firm matches. The listing skips clone size in some rows; elsewhere it reads once, few, many or a size class.

J gene: TRBJ2-3; D gene: .; clone size: .; V gene: TRBV28; CDR3 DNA: TGTGCCAGCACCACCCGGTTGGGCACAGATACGCAGTATTTT; CDR3 protein: CASTTRLGTDTQYF
J gene: TRBJ2-6; D gene: .; clone size: .; V gene: TRBV29-1; CDR3 DNA: TGCAGCGTTGAACCAGGGGCTGGGGCCAACGTCCTGACTTTC; CDR3 protein: CSVEPGAGANVLTF
J gene: TRBJ2-7; D gene: .; clone size: few; V gene: TRBV7-2; CDR3 DNA: TGTGCCAGCACCTCCCGGTGGACCTACGAGCAGTACTTC; CDR3 protein: CASTSRWTYEQYF
J gene: TRBJ2-1; D gene: .; clone size: once; V gene: TRBV24-1; CDR3 DNA: TGTGCCACCAGTGACCGACTACATGAGCAGTTCTTC; CDR3 protein: CATSDRLHEQFF
J gene: TRBJ2-5; D gene: .; clone size: few; V gene: TRBV20-1; CDR3 DNA: TGCAGTGCCACCAGACAGGGAGGGGAGACCCAGTACTTC; CDR3 protein: CSATRQGGETQYF
J gene: TRBJ1-2; D gene: .; clone size: few; V gene: TRBV12-3/TRBV12-4; CDR3 DNA: TGTGCCAGCAGTTTACAGGGCCTTAACTATGGCTACACCTTC; CDR3 protein: CASSLQGLNYGYTF
J gene: TRBJ2-7; D gene: .; clone size: few; V gene: TRBV11-2; CDR3 DNA: TGTGCCAGCAGCTTAGTCGTAGGGGGGGGCCTCCACGAGCAGTACTTC; CDR3 protein: CASSLVVGGGLHEQYF
J gene: TRBJ1-3; D gene: .; clone size: many; V gene: TRBV29-1; CDR3 DNA: TGCAGCGTTGAAGAGGGGAGAGGAAACACCATATATTTT; CDR3 protein: CSVEEGRGNTIYF
J gene: TRBJ1-1; D gene: .; clone size: .; V gene: TRBV7-8; CDR3 DNA: TGTGCCAGCGGGACACCTGAAGCTTTCTTT; CDR3 protein: CASGTPEAFF
J gene: TRBJ2-1; D gene: .; clone size: .; V gene: TRBV20-1; CDR3 DNA: TGCAGTGCTGGACTGGGGTACAATGAGCAGTTCTTC; CDR3 protein: CSAGLGYNEQFF
J gene: TRBJ2-4; D gene: TRBD2; clone size: few; V gene: TRBV6-5; CDR3 DNA: TGTGCCAGCAGCCTCAAGGGTAGCGGGAGTATCAACATTCAGTACTTC; CDR3 protein: CASSLKGSGSINIQYF
J gene: TRBJ2-7; D gene: TRBD2; clone size: few; V gene: TRBV5-1; CDR3 DNA: TGCGCCAGCAGCTTGGCTAGCGGGAGCTCCTACGAGCAGTACTTC; CDR3 protein: CASSLASGSSYEQYF
J gene: TRBJ2-7; D gene: .; clone size: many; V gene: TRBV7-9; CDR3 DNA: TGTGCCAGCAGCCGAAACGACAGGACCTACGAGCAGTACTTC; CDR3 protein: CASSRNDRTYEQYF
J gene: TRBJ2-3; D gene: .; clone size: .; V gene: TRBV15; CDR3 DNA: TGTGCCACCAGCGTGGGGGGAAAGCGGAGCCGGACAGATACGCAGTATTTT; CDR3 protein: CATSVGGKRSRTDTQYF
J gene: TRBJ2-2; D gene: .; clone size: few; V gene: TRBV7-9; CDR3 DNA: TGTGCCAGCACCAGGACAGAAAACACCGGGGAGCTGTTTTTT; CDR3 protein: CASTRTENTGELFF
J gene: TRBJ2-7; D gene: .; clone size: .; V gene: TRBV29-1; CDR3 DNA: TGCAGCGTTGAAGCTGGAACCTACAACTTCTACGAGCAGTACTTC; CDR3 protein: CSVEAGTYNFYEQYF
J gene: TRBJ2-5; D gene: TRBD2; clone size: few; V gene: TRBV12-3/TRBV12-4; CDR3 DNA: TGTGCCAGCAGTTCCGGCCCCCGACTAGCGGAGTACCAAGAGACCCAGTACTTC; CDR3 protein: CASSSGPRLAEYQETQYF
J gene: TRBJ1-5; D gene: .; clone size: .; V gene: TRBV12-3/TRBV12-4; CDR3 DNA: TGTGCCAGCAGTTTGGTGCGGGCTCTAAATCAGCCCCAGCATTTT; CDR3 protein: CASSLVRALNQPQHF
J gene: TRBJ2-3; D gene: TRBD2; clone size: few; V gene: TRBV24-1; CDR3 DNA: TGTGCCACCAGTGAGCTAGCGGGCACAGATACGCAGTATTTT; CDR3 protein: CATSELAGTDTQYF
J gene: TRBJ1-1; D gene: .; clone size: many; V gene: TRBV12-3/TRBV12-4; CDR3 DNA: TGTGCCAGCAGCCCTGGGTGGGATCGGGACACTGAAGCTTTCTTT; CDR3 protein: CASSPGWDRDTEAFF
J gene: TRBJ2-7; D gene: .; clone size: few; V gene: TRBV4-1; CDR3 DNA: TGCGCCAGCAGCCAAGATCTGACTCCCTACGAGCAGTACTTC; CDR3 protein: CASSQDLTPYEQYF
J gene: TRBJ2-2; D gene: .; clone size: few; V gene: TRBV7-9; CDR3 DNA: TGTGCCAGCAGCTTAGATGGGGCCGGGGAGCTGTTTTTT; CDR3 protein: CASSLDGAGELFF
J gene: TRBJ2-5; D gene: .; clone size: few; V gene: TRBV27; CDR3 DNA: TGTGCCAGCATAAAGGGACCCAGGGGGGAATTCGGATTTAGCCAAGAGACCCAGTACTTC; CDR3 protein: CASIKGPRGEFGFSQETQYF
J gene: TRBJ2-5; D gene: .; clone size: .; V gene: TRBV6-6; CDR3 DNA: TGTGCCAGCCAGCGTAGCCTTCATCAAGAGACCCAGTACTTC; CDR3 protein: CASQRSLHQETQYF
J gene: TRBJ2-3; D gene: .; clone size: .; V gene: TRBV5-5; CDR3 DNA: TGTGCCAGCAACTCTAGGTCGGGGGCAGATACGCAGTATTTT; CDR3 protein: CASNSRSGADTQYF
J gene: TRBJ2-1; D gene: TRBD2; clone size: .; V gene: TRBV7-6; CDR3 DNA: TGTGCCAGCAGCTTAGCGAGCGGGGCGATTTACAATGAGCAGTTCTTC; CDR3 protein: CASSLASGAIYNEQFF
J gene: TRBJ2-1; D gene: .; clone size: few; V gene: TRBV15; CDR3 DNA: TGTGCCACCAGCAACTCACGCGGGGCCGCATGGAGCAATGAGCAGTTCTTC; CDR3 protein: CATSNSRGAAWSNEQFF
J gene: TRBJ1-1; D gene: TRBD1; clone size: few; V gene: TRBV30; CDR3 DNA: TGTGCCTGGAGGAGGGACAGGGAACGCGTGAACACTGAAGCTTTCTTT; CDR3 protein: CAWRRDRERVNTEAFF
J gene: TRBJ2-1; D gene: TRBD2; clone size: few; V gene: TRBV5-1; CDR3 DNA: TGCGCCAGCAGCCAGCTTAGCGGGAGCGGCTACAATGAGCAGTTCTTC; CDR3 protein: CASSQLSGSGYNEQFF
J gene: TRBJ1-6; D gene: .; clone size: few; V gene: TRBV7-9; CDR3 DNA: TGTGCCGGAGAACATTCACCCCTCCACTTT; CDR3 protein: CAGEHSPLHF
J gene: TRBJ2-7; D gene: TRBD1; clone size: .; V gene: TRBV7-9; CDR3 DNA: TGTGCCAGCAGCTTGGGGACAGCCCTCTACGAGCAGTACTTC; CDR3 protein: CASSLGTALYEQYF
J gene: TRBJ2-5; D gene: .; clone size: few; V gene: TRBV11-2; CDR3 DNA: TGTGCCAGCAGCCCTACCCTCACCTTC; CDR3 protein: CASSPTLTF
J gene: TRBJ2-3; D gene: .; clone size: .; V gene: TRBV15; CDR3 DNA: TGTGCCACCAGCAGAGGTCGGGGGAGCACAGATACGCAGTATTTT; CDR3 protein: CATSRGRGSTDTQYF
J gene: TRBJ1-4; D gene: .; clone size: few; V gene: TRBV3-1; CDR3 DNA: TGTGCCAGCAGCCAAGACGAAAAACTGTTTTTT; CDR3 protein: CASSQDEKLFF
J gene: TRBJ2-1; D gene: TRBD2; clone size: few; V gene: TRBV12-3/TRBV12-4; CDR3 DNA: TGTGCCAGCAGTTTGGGCCCGAGCGGGGGAGGCTACAATGAGCAGTTCTTC; CDR3 protein: CASSLGPSGGGYNEQFF
J gene: TRBJ1-4; D gene: .; clone size: few; V gene: TRBV7-2; CDR3 DNA: TGTGCCAGCAGCTTAGCGGGCAGGGGAGAAAAACTGTTTTTT; CDR3 protein: CASSLAGRGEKLFF
J gene: TRBJ2-1; D gene: .; clone size: few; V gene: TRBV7-9; CDR3 DNA: TGTGCCAGCAGCTTACGGGGGCGAGAGAATGAGCAGTTCTTC; CDR3 protein: CASSLRGRENEQFF
J gene: TRBJ2-7; D gene: .; clone size: few; V gene: TRBV12-3/TRBV12-4; CDR3 DNA: TGTGCCAGCAGTACCCGGCCACAGGGTGGGGAGCAGTACTTC; CDR3 protein: CASSTRPQGGEQYF
J gene: TRBJ2-1; D gene: TRBD2; clone size: few; V gene: TRBV15; CDR3 DNA: TGTGCCACCATCTCCGACGCTAGCGGGAGTTTCCGAGAGCAGTTCTTC; CDR3 protein: CATISDASGSFREQFF
J gene: TRBJ1-2; D gene: .; clone size: .; V gene: TRBV18; CDR3 DNA: TGTGCCAGCTCACCTTATACAGATAACTATGGCTACACCTTC; CDR3 protein: CASSPYTDNYGYTF
J gene: TRBJ1-5; D gene: TRBD1; clone size: .; V gene: TRBV18; CDR3 DNA: TGTGCCAGCTCACTCGATGGACAGGGGGCCCAGCCCCAGCATTTT; CDR3 protein: CASSLDGQGAQPQHF
J gene: TRBJ1-2; D gene: .; clone size: .; V gene: TRBV19; CDR3 DNA: TGTGCCAGTAGTACCGGACGGACTCTCTATGGCTACACCTTC; CDR3 protein: CASSTGRTLYGYTF
J gene: TRBJ2-7; D gene: TRBD1; clone size: .; V gene: TRBV20-1; CDR3 DNA: TGCAGTGCTAGAGATCGTAGGGGGCTTACCTACGAGCAGTACTTC; CDR3 protein: CSARDRRGLTYEQYF
J gene: TRBJ2-1; D gene: .; clone size: few; V gene: TRBV7-6; CDR3 DNA: TGTGCCAGCAGCTCCAACCTAGAAAACTACAATGAGCAGTTCTTC; CDR3 protein: CASSSNLENYNEQFF
J gene: TRBJ2-1; D gene: .; clone size: .; V gene: TRBV12-3/TRBV12-4; CDR3 DNA: TGTGCCAGCAGCCATTCAGACAGGCCGACCTACAATGAGCAGTTCTTC; CDR3 protein: CASSHSDRPTYNEQFF
J gene: TRBJ2-5; D gene: TRBD2; clone size: .; V gene: TRBV9; CDR3 DNA: TGTGCCAGCAGCGTAGACCTAGCGGGAGGAGAGACCCAGTACTTC; CDR3 protein: CASSVDLAGGETQYF
J gene: TRBJ1-4; D gene: .; clone size: .; V gene: TRBV7-2; CDR3 DNA: TGTGCCAGCAGCTTATCAGGGGTGGGGGAAAAACTGTTTTTT; CDR3 protein: CASSLSGVGEKLFF
J gene: TRBJ2-3; D gene: .; clone size: few; V gene: TRBV20-1; CDR3 DNA: TGCAGTGCTAGAGTCAGGGGGTCTAGCGAAGATACGCAGTATTTT; CDR3 protein: CSARVRGSSEDTQYF
J gene: TRBJ1-2; D gene: .; clone size: .; V gene: TRBV7-9; CDR3 DNA: TGTGCCAGCAGAAGTTCGGGCTATGGCTACACCTTC; CDR3 protein: CASRSSGYGYTF
J gene: TRBJ2-1; D gene: TRBD2; clone size: .; V gene: TRBV5-1; CDR3 DNA: TGCGCCAGCAGCTTCGAAATAGCGGGAGGGCCTGGTAATGAGCAGTTCTTC; CDR3 protein: CASSFEIAGGPGNEQFF
J gene: TRBJ1-1; D gene: TRBD1; clone size: few; V gene: TRBV29-1; CDR3 DNA: TGCAGCGTAACCACGACAGGGCCAAACACTGAAGCTTTCTTT; CDR3 protein: CSVTTTGPNTEAFF
J gene: TRBJ2-1; D gene: .; clone size: few; V gene: TRBV4-3; CDR3 DNA: TGCGCCAGCAGCCAAAATGCAGGGTTGGGGGAGCAGTTCTTC; CDR3 protein: CASSQNAGLGEQFF
J gene: TRBJ2-7; D gene: TRBD1; clone size: many; V gene: TRBV27; CDR3 DNA: TGTGCCAGCAGTAAGTCCCCCGGACAGGGGGCGGGCGAGCAGTACTTC; CDR3 protein: CASSKSPGQGAGEQYF
J gene: TRBJ2-3; D gene: TRBD1; clone size: .; V gene: TRBV7-2; CDR3 DNA: TGTGCCAGCAGAAAAGGGGGCGGGAGCACAGATACGCAGTATTTT; CDR3 protein: CASRKGGGSTDTQYF
J gene: TRBJ1-4; D gene: TRBD1; clone size: .; V gene: TRBV7-3; CDR3 DNA: TGTGCCAGCAAAAAGGACAGGAATAATGAAAAACTGTTTTTT; CDR3 protein: CASKKDRNNEKLFF
J gene: TRBJ2-7; D gene: TRBD2; clone size: few; V gene: TRBV3-1; CDR3 DNA: TGTGCCAGCAGCCAAGAGGCTAGCGGGAGGACGGTGGACTTC; CDR3 protein: CASSQEASGRTVDF
J gene: TRBJ2-1; D gene: .; clone size: .; V gene: TRBV7-9; CDR3 DNA: TGTGCCAGCAGCGCTGAGACCACTGGGCCCTACAATGAGCAGTTCTTC; CDR3 protein: CASSAETTGPYNEQFF
J gene: TRBJ2-1; D gene: TRBD2; clone size: .; V gene: TRBV7-3; CDR3 DNA: TGTGCCAGCAGCTACGCGGGAGGGAGGGATGAGCAGTTCTTC; CDR3 protein: CASSYAGGRDEQFF
J gene: TRBJ1-1; D gene: .; clone size: .; V gene: TRBV20-1; CDR3 DNA: TGCAGTGCTAGAGTGGACAGATACACTGAAGCTTTCTTT; CDR3 protein: CSARVDRYTEAFF
J gene: TRBJ2-7; D gene: .; clone size: .; V gene: TRBV6-6; CDR3 DNA: TGTGCCAGCAGTCTTGGGGGGGGGCCGGCCGAGCAGTACTTC; CDR3 protein: CASSLGGGPAEQYF